Listed here are 20 T cell receptor beta chains from one sample, sequenced in a study of shared clonotypes between healthy human individuals (TCRdb year 2020). CD8 naive samples were CD45RO-negative cells positively selected for CCR7, giving a CD45RA+CCR7+ population that excluded TemRA cells. Library construction relied on the immunoSEQ multiplex PCR assay. The table comes from immuneACCESS by way of TCRdb, which keeps in-frame sequences with V and J called. Part of the clones is missing from these tables; in studies checked, under half for an unresolved V gene and the rest for unknown reasons. This sample is represented by around 600,000 clones; roughly 98% of them were singletons. Less than 0.35% of the sample rests with the top ten. The specimen was naive CD8+ T cells sorted from blood. Explained via the paper, the cell subset or site label denotes: CD45RA+CCR7+. Receptors were obtained from a man aged 25-45 years in good health.

This rearrangement joins TRBV7-9 to TRBJ1-2; perhaps TRBD1 as D (6 bases). Germline-derived CDR1 and CDR2 are SEHNR and FQNEAQ (reference sequence). The CDR3 covers 15 residues. V gave up 4 bases and J gave up 4 bases, with 16 bases separating them. CDR3 residues: CASSSAQGGLYGYTF. CDR3 bases: TGTGCCAGCAGCTCTGCCCAAGGGGGGCTCTATGGCTACACCTTC.

In its sample, this clone was seen once. The chain carries TRBV15 and TRBJ2-2; the match to TRBD2 covers 12 bases. From germline, CDR1 is LNHNV and CDR2 YYDKDF (reference sequence). The CDR3 runs 15 residues. The V gene end was trimmed by 5 bases and the J gene end by 5 bases; junction bases not matched to a gene: 3. The CDR3 sequence: CATSLAGGLTGELFF. The CDR3 bases are TGTGCCACCAGCCTAGCGGGAGGGTTAACCGGGGAGCTGTTTTTT.

V is TRBV27 and J is TRBJ2-3; D gene unclear. CDR1 and CDR2 (germline): MNHEY, SMNVEV (reference sequence). V was clipped by 0 bases and J by 2 bases, with 21 bases between them. The CDR3 is 19 residues long. CDR3 sequence: CASSLSPLTLGRSTDTQYF. For the CDR3, the DNA is TGTGCCAGCAGTTTATCCCCCCTCACGCTCGGGCGGTCCACAGATACGCAGTATTTT.

The J gene is TRBJ2-1, the V gene TRBV28; 7 bases are shared with TRBD2. V was clipped by 5 bases and J by 4 bases; unmatched bases: 8. Per the germline V gene, CDR1 is MDHEN and CDR2 is SYDVKM. This CDR3 spans 15 amino acids. The DNA of the CDR3 is TGTGCCAGCAGTCGCGGCACTAGCGCTTACAATGAGCAGTTCTTC. It is translated as CASSRGTSAYNEQFF.

The chain has TRBV5-4 and TRBJ2-7; D remains ambiguous. Germline CDR1 SGHNT, CDR2 YYREEE (reference sequence). Deletions cut 0 bases from V and 3 bases from J, with 7 bases between. The CDR3 has 13 residues. The CDR3 nucleotides are TGTGCCAGCAGCTTGGCCCACAGCTACGAGCAGTACTTC. Translation gives CASSLAHSYEQYF.

This clone was seen a single time. This rearrangement joins TRBV4-1 to TRBJ2-7; 11 bases agree with TRBD2. Germline values: CDR1 MGHRA, CDR2 YSYEKL. J was trimmed by 2 bases and V by 5 bases; bases with no gene match: 14. CDR3 length equals 18 residues. CDR3 residues: CASSASGLAGGPTYEQYF. Written as DNA, the CDR3 is TGCGCCAGCAGCGCCTCGGGGCTAGCGGGAGGACCAACCTACGAGCAGTACTTC.

V gene TRBV10-3 combines with J gene TRBJ1-5; no definite D call. Germline V gives CDR1 ENHRY, CDR2 SYGVKD. The ends were cut back, 3 bases at V and 6 bases at J, with 9 bases in the middle. There are 13 residues in the CDR3. CDR3 bases: TGTGCCATCAGTGATGAGTGGGGTCAGCCCCAGCATTTT. Amino acids: CAISDEWGQPQHF.

The chain recombines TRBV29-1 with TRBJ2-1, with TRBD1 matching 7 bases. J was trimmed by 1 base and V by 6 bases; bases with no gene match: 3. The CDR3 consists of 13 residues. In germline, CDR1 is SQVTM, CDR2 ANQGSEA. Here the CDR3 reads CSVPGQSYNEQFF. The CDR3 DNA reads as TGCAGCGTCCCGGGACAGTCCTACAATGAGCAGTTCTTC.

The chain employs TRBV19 and TRBJ1-5; D is unresolved. From germline, CDR1 is LNHDA and CDR2 SQIVND (reference sequence). Between the trimmed V and J ends, which lost 7 bases and 2 bases, there was a span of 12 bases. The CDR3 is made up of 14 amino acids. The CDR3 here is CASTVVAGNQPQHF. CDR3 nucleotide sequence: TGTGCCAGTACCGTTGTGGCCGGCAATCAGCCCCAGCATTTT.

The chain couples TRBV6-1 to TRBJ2-7, with 7 bases identical to TRBD1. The germline gives CDR1 MNHNS, CDR2 SASEGT. Germline trimming cut 6 bases from V and 4 bases from J; bases unmatched to any gene: 9. The CDR3 length is 14 residues. CDR3 bases: TGTGCCAGCAGCGAAAGCAGGGGGTTTTACGAGCAGTACTTC. Amino acid sequence: CASSESRGFYEQYF.

This chain links TRBV5-4 with TRBJ2-7; 9 bases are a match to TRBD2. The CDR3 runs to 13 residues. Germline trimming cut 3 bases from V and 6 bases from J; bases unmatched to any gene: 4. Germline CDR1 and CDR2: SGHNT and YYREEE (reference sequence). This CDR3 is CASSSGLAPEQYF. The CDR3 DNA is TGTGCCAGCAGCTCGGGACTAGCCCCCGAGCAGTACTTC.

The J gene is TRBJ2-3, the V gene TRBV6-6; D possibly corresponds to TRBD1 (6 bases). V dropped 0 bases and J dropped 2 bases, with 12 bases sitting between them. CDR3 size: 16 residues. The germline CDR1 and CDR2 sequences are MNHNY and SVGAGI (reference sequence). The DNA for the CDR3 is TGTGCCAGCAGTTACTCGAGGGACATCACCACAGATACGCAGTATTTT. Its translation: CASSYSRDITTDTQYF.

The chain joins TRBV11-3 to TRBJ2-1; 8 bases are a match to TRBD1. The V segment lost 5 bases and the J segment 6 bases; nucleotides outside the gene matches: 12. The CDR3 is 16 amino acids. CDR1 and CDR2 from the germline V gene are SGHNT and YENEEA. Written as DNA, the CDR3 is TGTGCCAGCAGCCGCGGACAGGGAAGGGGTGGCAATGAGCAGTTCTTC. Encoded protein: CASSRGQGRGGNEQFF.

The chain carries TRBV29-1 and TRBJ2-1; TRBD1 is a possible D gene (7 bases). CDR3 length equals 14 residues. V lost 5 bases to trimming and J lost 8 bases, with 19 bases between them. The germline gives CDR1 SQVTM, CDR2 ANQGSEA. CDR3 nucleotides: TGCAGCGTTCACCCCGCAGACAGGGAGGATGAGCAGTTCTTC. This sequence encodes CSVHPADREDEQFF.

The V gene is TRBV5-1, the J gene TRBJ1-4, with D possibly being TRBD1 (5 bases). Germline CDR1 reads SGHRS; CDR2 reads YFSETQ. With 0 bases removed from V and 7 bases from J, the gap between germline ends came to 13 bases. The CDR3 extends over 15 amino acids. The CDR3 sequence is CASSLALGAGEKLFF. The CDR3 DNA follows: TGCGCCAGCAGCTTGGCACTTGGGGCAGGTGAAAAACTGTTTTTT.

This chain joins TRBV6-5 and TRBJ1-2; TRBD1 aligns across 10 bases. J was trimmed by 4 bases and V by 0 bases; bases with no gene match: 2. CDR3 length equals 15 residues. The germline V gene encodes CDR1 MNHEY and CDR2 SVGAGI. Here the CDR3 reads CASSYSTGGSYGYTF. In DNA form, the CDR3 reads TGTGCCAGCAGTTACTCGACAGGGGGCAGCTATGGCTACACCTTC.

In regard to this clone: Other DNA sequences in the same sample also yield this CDR3. J is TRBJ2-7 and V is TRBV4-1; TRBD1 might be the D (5 bases). CDR1 and CDR2 from the germline V gene are MGHRA and YSYEKL. CDR3 length equals 13 residues. Trimming removed 4 bases from V and 3 bases from J, with 10 bases in between. The CDR3 spells CASSPDSSYEQYF. As DNA, the CDR3 is TGCGCCAGCAGCCCAGACAGTAGCTACGAGCAGTACTTC.

The chain carries TRBV6-1 and TRBJ1-1, with D perhaps TRBD1 (5 bases). The CDR3 has 17 residues. The V and J ends lost 2 bases and 6 bases respectively, with 22 bases between them. The V gene's germline CDR1 is MNHNS and CDR2 SASEGT. In DNA, the CDR3 is TGTGCCAGCAGTGAATTCGACAGTAGGCTCCTCGCCGCTGAAGCTTTCTTT. Protein: CASSEFDSRLLAAEAFF.

The chain joins TRBV27 to TRBJ2-1, with 13 bases matching TRBD2. The ends lost 0 bases at V and 8 bases at J; junction bases unmatched: 13. This CDR3 spans 19 amino acids. Germline V CDR1 and CDR2: MNHEY, SMNVEV (reference sequence). The DNA for the CDR3 is TGTGCCAGCAGTTTATCCGGGACGGAGGGACTAGCGGGGCTTCATGAGCAGTTCTTC. It specifies CASSLSGTEGLAGLHEQFF.

This chain uses TRBV25-1 with TRBJ1-2; D gene uncertain. Per germline, CDR1 MGHDK and CDR2 SYGVNS. Trimming removed 1 base from V and 4 bases from J, with 16 bases in between. The CDR3 runs 16 residues. CDR3 region: CASSEFVGEAGYGYTF. The CDR3 bases are TGTGCCAGCAGTGAATTCGTTGGAGAAGCGGGCTATGGCTACACCTTC.